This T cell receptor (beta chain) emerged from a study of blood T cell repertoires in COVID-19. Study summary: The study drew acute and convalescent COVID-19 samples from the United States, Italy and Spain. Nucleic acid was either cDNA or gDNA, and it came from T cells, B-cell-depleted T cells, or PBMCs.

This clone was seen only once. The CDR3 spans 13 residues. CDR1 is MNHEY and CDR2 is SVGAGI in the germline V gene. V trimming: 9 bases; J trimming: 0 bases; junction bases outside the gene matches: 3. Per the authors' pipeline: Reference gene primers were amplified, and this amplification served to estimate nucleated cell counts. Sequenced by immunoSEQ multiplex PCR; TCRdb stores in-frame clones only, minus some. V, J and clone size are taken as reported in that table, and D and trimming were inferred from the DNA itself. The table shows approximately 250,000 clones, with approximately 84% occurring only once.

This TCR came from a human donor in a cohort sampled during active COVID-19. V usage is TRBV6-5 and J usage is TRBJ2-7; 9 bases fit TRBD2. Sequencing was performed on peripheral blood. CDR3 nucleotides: TGTGCCAGTAATAGCGGGAGCTCCTACGAGCAGTACTTC. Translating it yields CASNSGSSYEQYF.